This T cell receptor beta chain was observed in a study of cytomegalovirus exposure and HLA in healthy donors. Study details: Among around 180 million T cells, an earlier analysis found roughly 110 million unique TCR beta sequences. Points from the study as a whole: Some highly shared sequence variants likely arose as a pipeline artifact. Immune exposure information comprised only CMV serostatus.

Amplification used 60 Vbeta primers and 13 Jbeta primers. The assay was immunoSEQ multiplex PCR, and TCRdb's table has in-frame clones only and misses some. Here the sample spans fewer than 200,000 clones, 70% to 80% being singletons. This clone turned up a few times. Antigen: not known. The J segment lost 2 bases and the V segment lost 4 bases, leaving 8 bases of the junction unmatched. The CDR3 has 15 amino acids. Germline V lookup: CDR1 SGHTS, CDR2 YDEGEE. This TCR came from a middle-aged man in good health and CMV-seronegative. The chain joins TRBV5-8 to TRBJ2-7; 8 positions match TRBD1. Input material: PBMCs. In DNA, the CDR3 is TGTGCCAGCAGCCCAAGGACAGGGCCTGCCTACGAGCAGTACTTC. This sequence encodes CASSPRTGPAYEQYF.